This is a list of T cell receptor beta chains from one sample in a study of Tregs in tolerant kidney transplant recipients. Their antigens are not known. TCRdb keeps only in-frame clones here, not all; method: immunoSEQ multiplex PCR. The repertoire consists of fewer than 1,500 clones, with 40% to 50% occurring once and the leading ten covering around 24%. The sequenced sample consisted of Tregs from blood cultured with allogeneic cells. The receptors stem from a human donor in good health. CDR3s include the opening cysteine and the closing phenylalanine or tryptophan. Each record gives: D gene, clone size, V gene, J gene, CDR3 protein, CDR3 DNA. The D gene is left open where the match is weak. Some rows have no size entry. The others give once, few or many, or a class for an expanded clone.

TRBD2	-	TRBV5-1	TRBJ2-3	CASSLGLAGPDTQYF	TGCGCCAGCAGCTTGGGTCTAGCGGGGCCAGATACGCAGTATTTT
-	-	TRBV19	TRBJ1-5	CASSIATINSNQPQHF	TGTGCCAGTAGTATAGCCACAATTAATAGCAATCAGCCCCAGCATTTT
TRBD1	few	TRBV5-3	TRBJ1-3	CASSLTGGNTIYF	TGTGCCAGCAGCTTGACAGGGGGAAACACCATATATTTT
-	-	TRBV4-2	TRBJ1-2	CASSRIRGLGYGYTF	TGTGCCAGCAGTCGGATCCGTGGGCTTGGCTATGGCTACACCTTC
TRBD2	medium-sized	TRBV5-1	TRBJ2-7	CASRSAGGEQYF	TGCGCCAGCAGATCGGCGGGGGGAGAGCAGTACTTC
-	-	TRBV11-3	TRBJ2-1	CASSLVGNSYNEQFF	TGTGCCAGCAGCTTAGTAGGGAACTCCTACAATGAGCAGTTCTTC
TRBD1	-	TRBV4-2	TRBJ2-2	CASSFKTHRGTGELFF	TGTGCCAGCAGCTTCAAGACCCACAGGGGAACCGGGGAGCTGTTTTTT
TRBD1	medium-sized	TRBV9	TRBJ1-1	CASSLTGAKTEAFF	TGTGCCAGCAGCCTGACAGGGGCGAAGACTGAAGCTTTCTTT
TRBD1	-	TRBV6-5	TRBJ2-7	CASSFRQGISYEQYF	TGTGCCAGCAGCTTTAGACAGGGGATCTCCTACGAGCAGTACTTC
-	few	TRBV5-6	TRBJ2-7	CASSGGPRGYEQYF	TGTGCCAGCAGCGGCGGGCCCCGAGGGTACGAGCAGTACTTC
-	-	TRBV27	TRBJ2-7	CASSPGLVVEQYF	TGTGCCAGCAGCCCAGGGTTGGTCGTCGAGCAGTACTTC
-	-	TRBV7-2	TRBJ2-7	CASSFSGTGGQYF	TGTGCCAGCAGCTTTTCAGGGACCGGCGGGCAGTACTTC
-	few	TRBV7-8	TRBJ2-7	CASSPLYEQYF	TGTGCCAGCAGCCCCCTCTACGAGCAGTACTTC
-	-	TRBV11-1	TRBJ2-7	CASSPISGSYEQYF	TGTGCCAGCAGCCCGATTTCCGGTTCCTACGAGCAGTACTTC
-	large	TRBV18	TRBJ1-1	CASSPRGDTEAFF	TGTGCCAGCTCACCACGGGGGGACACTGAAGCTTTCTTT
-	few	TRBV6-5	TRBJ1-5	CASMFNQPQHF	TGTGCCAGCATGTTCAATCAGCCCCAGCATTTT
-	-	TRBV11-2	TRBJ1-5	CASSPSGARGPQHF	TGTGCCAGCAGCCCATCAGGGGCCCGAGGGCCCCAGCATTTT
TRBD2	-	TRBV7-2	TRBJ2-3	CASSSLGGEQATQYF	TGTGCCAGCAGCTCTCTTGGGGGGGAGCAAGCTACGCAGTATTTT
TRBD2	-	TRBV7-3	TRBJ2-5	CASSFGGLAGQETQYF	TGTGCCAGCAGCTTTGGTGGACTAGCGGGCCAAGAGACCCAGTACTTC
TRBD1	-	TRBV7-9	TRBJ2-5	CASSLVGGVGETQYF	TGTGCCAGCAGCTTAGTAGGGGGCGTCGGGGAGACCCAGTACTTC
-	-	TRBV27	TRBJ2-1	CASSGRSYNEQFF	TGTGCCAGCAGCGGGAGATCCTACAATGAGCAGTTCTTC
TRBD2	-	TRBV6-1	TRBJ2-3	CASSSGTSGTQYF	TGTGCCAGCAGTTCGGGGACTAGCGGGACGCAGTATTTT